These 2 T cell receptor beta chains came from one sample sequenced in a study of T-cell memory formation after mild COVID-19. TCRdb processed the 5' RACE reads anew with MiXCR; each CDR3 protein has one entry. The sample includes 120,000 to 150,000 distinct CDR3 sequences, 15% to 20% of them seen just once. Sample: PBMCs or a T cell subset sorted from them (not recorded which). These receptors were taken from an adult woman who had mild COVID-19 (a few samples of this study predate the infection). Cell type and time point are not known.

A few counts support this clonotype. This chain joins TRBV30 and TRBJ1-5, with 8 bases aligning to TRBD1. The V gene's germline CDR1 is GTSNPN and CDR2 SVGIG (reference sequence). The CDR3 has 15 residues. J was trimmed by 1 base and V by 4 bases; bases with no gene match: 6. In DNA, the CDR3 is TGTGCCTGGAATTTCGGGGACAGGAGCAATCAGCCCCAGCATTTT. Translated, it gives CAWNFGDRSNQPQHF.

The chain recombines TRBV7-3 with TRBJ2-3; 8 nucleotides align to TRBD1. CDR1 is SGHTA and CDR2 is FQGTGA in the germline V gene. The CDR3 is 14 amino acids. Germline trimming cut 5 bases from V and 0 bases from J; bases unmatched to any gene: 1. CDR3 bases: TGTGCCAGCAGCCGGACAGGGAGCACAGATACGCAGTATTTT. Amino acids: CASSRTGSTDTQYF.